This TCR beta chain originates from a study of cytomegalovirus exposure and HLA in healthy donors. 13 Jbeta primers and 60 Vbeta primers were used for the PCR. Generated by immunoSEQ multiplex PCR, the TCRdb table keeps only in-frame clones and is missing some. The sample has 150,000 to 200,000 clones, more than 75% seen once. The CDR3 has 14 amino acids. Trimming took 3 bases from V and 5 from J; bases not matched to a gene: 6. Germline V lookup: CDR1 SGDLS, CDR2 YYNGEE. V and J are TRBV9 and TRBJ2-5; TRBD1 agrees at 8 bases. The receptor was derived from a man aged 25 to 40 in good health and CMV-seropositive. The source material was PBMCs. The CDR3 region has the DNA TGTGCCAGCAGCGCAACAGGGGGTTGGGAGACCCAGTACTTC. It is translated as CASSATGGWETQYF.